What follows are 32 T cell receptor beta chains derived from one specimen sequenced in a study of graft-versus-host responses after intestinal transplantation. Only in-frame clones appear in the TCRdb table, and some are missing; sequencing was by immunoSEQ multiplex PCR. Among roughly 120,000 clones listed, approximately 92% were seen once. These receptors' antigens are unknown. The sequencing here drew on unstimulated CD4+ T cells sorted from spleen or lymph node cells, taken before transplant. Source of these receptors: a human donor who was the organ donor for an intestinal transplant.

V and J are TRBV19 and TRBJ1-1; D may be TRBD1 (5 bases). This CDR3 region has 13 residues. Germline CDR1 LNHDA, CDR2 SQIVND (reference sequence). V lost 4 bases, J lost 4 bases, and 10 bases lay in between. CDR3 protein: CASSTQRGTEAFF. The CDR3, as DNA: TGTGCCAGTAGTACCCAAAGGGGCACTGAAGCTTTCTTT.

The count of this clone is one. CDR3 sequence reads: CASKGLAGGDEQYF. CDR3 nucleotides: TGTGCCAGCAAGGGACTAGCGGGAGGGGACGAGCAGTACTTC. The J gene is TRBJ2-7, the V gene TRBV2; 16 bases map to TRBD2. The CDR3 runs to 14 residues. V lost 7 bases to trimming and J lost 5 bases; unmatched junction nucleotides: 2. Germline CDR1 reads SNHLY; CDR2 reads FYNNEI.

CDR3 coding DNA: TGTGCCAGCAGTACCCGGAAGGAGAACACTGAAGCTTTCTTT. Translation: CASSTRKENTEAFF. This chain uses TRBV6-1 with TRBJ1-1; D is unclear. The V end lost 5 bases, the J end lost 1 base, and 11 bases lay between the germline ends. The CDR3 is made up of 14 amino acids. The germline CDR1 and CDR2 sequences are MNHNS and SASEGT.

The chain carries TRBV5-5 and TRBJ2-1; D is unresolved. Looked up from germline, CDR1 is SGHKS and CDR2 is YYEKEE (reference sequence). V lost 2 bases and J lost 8, with 17 bases in between. The length of the CDR3 is 15 residues. CDR3 region: CASSFLSQAYDEQFF. For the CDR3, the DNA is TGTGCCAGCAGCTTCCTTTCCCAGGCGTACGATGAGCAGTTCTTC.

This clone has only one observation. This chain uses TRBV5-5 with TRBJ2-1; a possible D gene is TRBD2 (6 bases). The germline gives CDR1 SGHKS, CDR2 YYEKEE (reference sequence). V was shortened by 2 bases and J by 10 bases, with 19 bases between the two germline ends. This CDR3 is built from 15 residues. The CDR3 bases are TGTGCCAGCAGCTTCCTCGGAGTGGAGGGCCACGAGCAGTTCTTC. This translates into CASSFLGVEGHEQFF.

The genes are TRBV14 and TRBJ2-1, with 9 bases aligning to TRBD1. The germline CDR1 and CDR2 sequences are SGHDN and FVKESK. V shed 4 bases and J 1 base; nucleotides not matched to a gene: 11. CDR3 length: 18 amino acids. CDR3: CASSPGDRETLSYNEQFF. The DNA for the CDR3 is TGTGCCAGCAGCCCCGGGGACAGGGAAACTCTTTCCTACAATGAGCAGTTCTTC. The full variable domain, rest sourced from reference TRBV14 and TRBJ2-1, is EAGVTQFPSHSVIEKGQTVTLRCDPISGHDNLYWYRRVMGKEIKFLLHFVKESKQDESGMPNNRFLAERTGGTYSTLKVQPAELEDSGVYFCASSPGDRETLSYNEQFFGPGTRLTVL.

The gene calls are TRBV2 and TRBJ2-7; the match to TRBD1 covers 8 bases. CDR3 length: 13 residues. The junction had 6 bases not matched to a gene; V was cut back by 5 bases and J by 6 bases. Germline V gene lookup returns CDR1 SNHLY and CDR2 FYNNEI. CDR3 DNA: TGTGCCAGCAGTATCCTGACAGGGGCCGAGCAGTACTTC. The encoded protein is CASSILTGAEQYF.

The chain recombines TRBV25-1 with TRBJ2-3; 9 bases are a match to TRBD1. Germline trimming cut 5 bases from V and 4 bases from J; bases unmatched to any gene: 10. Germline CDR1 is MGHDK and CDR2 is SYGVNS. CDR3 length: 16 residues. DNA of the CDR3: TGTGCCAGCAGTCACCACCGGGACAGGGACGCAGATACGCAGTATTTT. It yields the protein CASSHHRDRDADTQYF.

The chain couples TRBV5-1 to TRBJ2-1; the D gene is possibly TRBD2 (6 bases). V was trimmed by 3 bases and J by 2 bases, leaving 12 bases between them. This CDR3 region has 15 residues. The germline V gene encodes CDR1 SGHRS and CDR2 YFSETQ. CDR3 in DNA: TGCGCCAGCAGCTCGGGGACTGCCACCTACAATGAGCAGTTCTTC. It codes for CASSSGTATYNEQFF.

V is TRBV29-1 and J is TRBJ2-1; 11 nucleotides line up with TRBD2. Germline CDR1 SQVTM, CDR2 ANQGSEA. This CDR3 contains 13 residues. The V and J ends lost 7 bases and 6 bases, in that order; junction bases with no gene match: 5. The CDR3 loop is CSAGTSGSNEQFF. The DNA of the CDR3 is TGCAGCGCCGGGACTAGCGGATCCAATGAGCAGTTCTTC.

The chain couples TRBV7-3 to TRBJ1-4, with 12 bases identical to TRBD1. Germline V gives CDR1 SGHTA, CDR2 FQGTGA. V dropped 2 bases and J dropped 7; count of bases not matched to a gene: 8. CDR3 length: 17 residues. This CDR3 reads CASSLLPGQGACEKLFF. The CDR3 DNA is TGTGCCAGCAGCTTACTTCCGGGACAGGGGGCGTGTGAAAAACTGTTTTTT.

The V call is TRBV18, the J call TRBJ2-1; 7 bases are shared with TRBD2. V lost 1 base and J lost 8; bases outside the gene matches: 14. The germline V gene encodes CDR1 KGHSH and CDR2 LQKENI. The CDR3 consists of 17 residues. In DNA form, the CDR3 reads TGTGCCAGCTCACCACTGCCAGTGCGGGAGAGTAAGGATGAGCAGTTCTTC. This translates into CASSPLPVRESKDEQFF.

This clone was recorded once. V gene TRBV5-1 combines with J gene TRBJ2-5, with 7 bases that match TRBD2. The CDR3 has 15 amino acids. Germline V gene data show CDR1 as SGHRS and CDR2 as YFSETQ. With 4 bases clipped from V and 4 bases from J, the junction kept 10 bases outside the gene matches. The CDR3 DNA is TGCGCCAGCAGCACCGGGGAGGGTTCCGTAGAGACCCAGTACTTC. Translating it yields CASSTGEGSVETQYF. The full variable domain, its missing parts supplied by reference TRBV5-1 and TRBJ2-5, is KAGVTQTPRYLIKTRGQQVTLSCSPISGHRSVSWYQQTPGQGLQFLFEYFSETQRNKGNFPGRFSGRQFSNSRSEMNVSTLELGDSALYLCASSTGEGSVETQYFGPGTRLLVL.

In this sample, this clone turned up once. This sequence joins TRBV4-1 and TRBJ2-3; 10 nucleotides agree with TRBD2. Looked up from germline, CDR1 is MGHRA and CDR2 is YSYEKL. With 5 bases clipped from V and 4 bases from J, the junction kept 6 bases outside the gene matches. The CDR3 consists of 15 residues. CDR3 nucleotide sequence: TGCGCCAGCAGCGCCTCCGGGACTAGCGCAGATACGCAGTATTTT. As protein: CASSASGTSADTQYF.

The chain links TRBV18 to TRBJ2-7; no firm D call. The V end lost 0 bases, the J end lost 5 bases, and 11 bases lay between the germline ends. The CDR3 totals 14 residues. Germline lookup yields CDR1 KGHSH and CDR2 LQKENI. CDR3 nucleotides: TGTGCCAGCTCACCACCAGGGTTAACCCACGAGCAGTACTTC. It specifies CASSPPGLTHEQYF.

The chain joins TRBV4-1 to TRBJ1-3; D is unclear. The CDR3 is made up of 16 amino acids. V was shortened by 1 base and J by 4 bases, with 14 bases between the two germline ends. Per germline, CDR1 MGHRA and CDR2 YSYEKL. The CDR3 region has the DNA TGCGCCAGCAGCCAAGGCTCCTTCTCTAGGGGAAACACCATATATTTT. It translates to CASSQGSFSRGNTIYF.

The chain joins TRBV2 to TRBJ2-3; 15 nucleotides line up with TRBD2. The CDR3 totals 16 residues. V gave up 9 bases and J gave up 0 bases; unmatched junction bases: 4. Germline-derived CDR1 and CDR2 are SNHLY and FYNNEI. The CDR3 DNA reads as TGTGCCAGGGGAGGGACTAGCGGGAGGAGCACAGATACGCAGTATTTT. Translating it yields CARGGTSGRSTDTQYF.

This chain links TRBV6-5 with TRBJ2-5, with D possibly being TRBD1 or TRBD2 (6 bases each). The CDR3 contains 12 residues. The V gene lost 8 bases and the J gene lost 2 bases, with 9 bases spanning the gap. Germline CDR1 reads MNHEY; CDR2 reads SVGAGI. The DNA of the CDR3 is TGTGCCAGCCGGGGGCTGCAAGAGACCCAGTACTTC. Residues: CASRGLQETQYF.

The chain has TRBV15 and TRBJ2-3; 8 bases match TRBD2. The CDR3 loop spans 16 amino acids. Unmatched junction bases numbered 7, after V lost 1 base and J lost 4 bases. Germline V lookup: CDR1 LNHNV, CDR2 YYDKDF (reference sequence). CDR3 region: CATSRGRGGGPDTQYF. The CDR3 nucleotides read TGTGCCACCAGCAGAGGTCGGGGGGGAGGACCAGATACGCAGTATTTT. The full variable domain, completed using reference TRBV15 and TRBJ2-3, is DAMVIQNPRYQVTQFGKPVTLSCSQTLNHNVMYWYQQKSSQAPKLLFHYYDKDFNNEADTPDNFQSRRPNTSFCFLDIRSPGLGDTAMYLCATSRGRGGGPDTQYFGPGTRLTVL.

The V and J genes are TRBV6-1 and TRBJ1-5; possibly TRBD1 for D (5 bases). Trimming removed 6 bases at V and 9 bases at J, with 21 bases between. CDR1 MNHNS and CDR2 SASEGT come from the germline V gene. This CDR3 is built from 15 residues. CDR3 sequence reads: CASRGDRVAIVPQHF. In DNA form, the CDR3 reads TGTGCCAGCAGAGGCGACAGAGTAGCTATCGTGCCCCAGCATTTT.

The chain employs TRBV4-1 and TRBJ2-5; 7 bases agree with TRBD2. The germline CDR1 and CDR2 sequences are MGHRA and YSYEKL. The CDR3 loop spans 15 amino acids. V trimming: 6 bases; J trimming: 5 bases; junction bases outside the gene matches: 12. As DNA, the CDR3 is TGCGCCAGCAGACAAACCGGGACTAAGGCCGAGACCCAGTACTTC. This translates into CASRQTGTKAETQYF.

This chain connects TRBV27 to TRBJ2-1, with D possibly being TRBD1 or TRBD2 (5 bases each). CDR3 length equals 17 residues. Per germline, CDR1 MNHEY and CDR2 SMNVEV (reference sequence). Trimming took 6 bases from V and 3 from J, leaving 21 bases between them. CDR3 coding DNA: TGTGCCAGCAGCTGGGTGACCGGGACGGTCATCTACAATGAGCAGTTCTTC. It specifies CASSWVTGTVIYNEQFF.

V gene TRBV6-6 combines with J gene TRBJ2-6, with D maybe TRBD2 (6 bases). The germline gives CDR1 MNHNY, CDR2 SVGAGI (reference sequence). V lost 2 bases and J 2 bases, leaving 7 bases between the germline ends. The CDR3 has 15 amino acids. CDR3 sequence (DNA): TGTGCCAGCAGTTACGGAGGGACTGGGGCCAACGTCCTGACTTTC. Amino acid sequence: CASSYGGTGANVLTF.

The J gene is TRBJ2-3, the V gene TRBV4-1; 7 positions match TRBD2. There are 15 residues in the CDR3. Germline V gene data show CDR1 as MGHRA and CDR2 as YSYEKL. With V trimmed by 2 bases and J by 2 bases, 4 bases remained unmatched. In DNA form, the CDR3 reads TGCGCCAGCAGCCAACTTAGCGGGCACACAGATACGCAGTATTTT. Residues: CASSQLSGHTDTQYF.

The gene calls are TRBV6-1 and TRBJ1-5; D is possibly TRBD1 (6 bases). The germline V gene encodes CDR1 MNHNS and CDR2 SASEGT. V shed 1 base and J shed 6 bases, with 13 bases lying between them. The CDR3 is made up of 15 amino acids. The CDR3, as DNA: TGTGCCAGCAGTGAAGGGTGGGGGGCAAGTCAGCCCCAGCATTTT. It translates to CASSEGWGASQPQHF.

The gene calls are TRBV5-1 and TRBJ2-7; TRBD1 aligns across 7 bases. The CDR3 is made up of 16 amino acids. CDR1 SGHRS and CDR2 YFSETQ come from the germline V gene. Unmatched junction bases numbered 12, after V lost 4 bases and J lost 2 bases. The CDR3 protein is CASSVRPGQATYEQYF. DNA of the CDR3: TGCGCCAGCAGCGTCCGTCCTGGACAGGCGACCTACGAGCAGTACTTC. The variable domain in full, with the rest retrieved from reference TRBV5-1 and TRBJ2-7, is KAGVTQTPRYLIKTRGQQVTLSCSPISGHRSVSWYQQTPGQGLQFLFEYFSETQRNKGNFPGRFSGRQFSNSRSEMNVSTLELGDSALYLCASSVRPGQATYEQYFGPGTRLTVT.

The CDR3 DNA sequence: TGTGCCAGCACCAGGACTAGCGGGAGGTCGTACGAGCAGTACTTC. Translation gives CASTRTSGRSYEQYF. This chain uses TRBV2 with TRBJ2-7; TRBD2 matches at 14 bases. This CDR3 is built from 15 residues. Trimming at V came to 7 bases and at J to 4 bases, leaving 6 bases not matched to a gene. CDR1 is SNHLY, CDR2 FYNNEI, per germline. Variable domain in full (rest from reference TRBV2 and TRBJ2-7): EPEVTQTPSHQVTQMGQEVILRCVPISNHLYFYWYRQILGQKVEFLVSFYNNEISEKSEIFDDQFSVERPDGSNFTLKIRSTKLEDSAMYFCASTRTSGRSYEQYFGPGTRLTVT.

This chain uses TRBV27 with TRBJ1-1, with TRBD1 identical over 11 bases. V was clipped by 5 bases and J by 3 bases; unmatched bases: 5. Germline CDR1 MNHEY, CDR2 SMNVEV (reference sequence). The CDR3 contains 15 residues. CDR3 coding DNA: TGTGCCAGCAGTCCCGGACAGGGGGCGGACACTGAAGCTTTCTTT. This sequence encodes CASSPGQGADTEAFF.

The V and J genes are TRBV6-1 and TRBJ1-2, with 10 positions matching TRBD1. Trimming cost V 6 bases and J 8 bases; bases outside gene matches: 6. Germline V gene data show CDR1 as MNHNS and CDR2 as SASEGT. The CDR3 consists of 13 residues. This CDR3 reads CASSYDRGQGYTF. The CDR3 nucleotides are TGTGCCAGCAGCTACGACAGGGGGCAAGGCTACACCTTC.

The V call is TRBV19, the J call TRBJ2-2; no reliable D call. CDR3 length: 12 residues. The germline gives CDR1 LNHDA, CDR2 SQIVND (reference sequence). Trimming removed 6 bases from V and 7 bases from J, with 9 bases in between. The CDR3 nucleotides are TGTGCCAGTAGAGGTATCGGCGGGGAGCTGTTTTTT. Translation gives CASRGIGGELFF.

V usage is TRBV18 and J usage is TRBJ2-1, with 10 bases aligning to TRBD2. This CDR3 contains 17 residues. The junction had 2 bases not matched to a gene; V was cut back by 0 bases and J by 0 bases. Germline CDR1 KGHSH, CDR2 LQKENI. The chain's CDR3 is CASSPPASGSSYNEQFF. In DNA, the CDR3 is TGTGCCAGCTCACCACCGGCTAGCGGGAGCTCCTACAATGAGCAGTTCTTC.

This clone was found a few times. The V gene is TRBV7-3, the J gene TRBJ2-2; possibly TRBD1 for D (5 bases). The CDR3 has 13 amino acids. Trimming stripped 5 bases from V and 5 bases from J, with 9 bases between. Germline-derived CDR1 and CDR2 are SGHTA and FQGTGA. This CDR3 reads CASSPQGTGELFF. As DNA, the CDR3 is TGTGCCAGCAGCCCGCAGGGAACCGGGGAGCTGTTTTTT.